These 7 T cell receptor beta chains came from one sample sequenced in a study of CD8 T cells in ankylosing spondylitis. In TCRdb, the 5' RACE reads were re-called with MiXCR into one record per CDR3 protein. The sample carries 100,000 to 150,000 distinct CDR3 sequences, roughly a tenth recorded once. Material: blood, either unsorted or a sorted T cell fraction (not recorded which). Receptors originate from a male donor with ankylosing spondylitis or in good health (not recorded which).

There are many counts of this clonotype. The rearrangement joins TRBV7-9 to TRBJ2-1, with no clear D. Germline V CDR1 and CDR2: SEHNR, FQNEAQ (reference sequence). Trimming pared 4 bases from V and 6 bases from J, leaving 10 bases between. This CDR3 has 13 amino acids. This CDR3 is CASSSRALNEQFF. The CDR3 coding sequence is TGTGCCAGCAGCTCACGGGCTCTCAATGAGCAGTTCTTC.

This chain joins TRBV20-1 and TRBJ2-3; D is possibly TRBD2 (7 bases). This CDR3 is 14 amino acids long. V was pared by 3 bases and J by 4 bases, with 14 bases between. Per the germline V gene, CDR1 is DFQATT and CDR2 is SNEGSKA (reference sequence). CDR3 nucleotides: TGCAGTGCTAGGGGCGGGGGCGGGTCAGATACGCAGTATTTT. Translating it yields CSARGGGGSDTQYF.

This clonotype was seen at least ten times. This chain joins TRBV5-1 and TRBJ2-3, with 11 positions matching TRBD2. The CDR3 sequence is 14 residues long. Germline V lookup: CDR1 SGHRS, CDR2 YFSETQ. The V gene end was trimmed by 1 base and the J gene end by 5 bases; junction bases not matched to a gene: 0. CDR3 bases: TGCGCCAGCAGCTTGACTAGCGGGAGAGATACGCAGTATTTT. It yields the protein CASSLTSGRDTQYF. The full variable domain, with the rest looked up from reference TRBV5-1 and TRBJ2-3, is KAGVTQTPRYLIKTRGQQVTLSCSPISGHRSVSWYQQTPGQGLQFLFEYFSETQRNKGNFPGRFSGRQFSNSRSEMNVSTLELGDSALYLCASSLTSGRDTQYFGPGTRLTVL.

This clonotype has only a few counts. The V and J genes are TRBV12-3 or TRBV12-4 and TRBJ1-5, with 7 bases lining up with TRBD1. The CDR3 contains 16 residues. Trimming at V came to 2 bases and at J to 1 base, leaving 5 bases not matched to a gene. The CDR3 sequence is CASSLLPRGSNQPQHF. The CDR3 DNA reads as TGTGCCAGCAGTTTACTTCCCAGGGGGAGCAATCAGCCCCAGCATTTT.

This clonotype was seen once. The V and J genes are TRBV19 and TRBJ2-4, with 8 bases fitting TRBD2. Per the germline V gene, CDR1 is LNHDA and CDR2 is SQIVND (reference sequence). J lost 6 bases, V lost 3 bases, and 13 bases had no gene match. The CDR3 length is 17 residues. CDR3 amino acids: CASSILYGTSNSNIQYF. In nucleotides, the CDR3 is TGTGCCAGTAGTATCCTCTACGGGACTAGTAATTCAAACATTCAGTACTTC.

This clonotype was counted only a few times. The rearrangement joins TRBV20-1 to TRBJ1-5, with 7 bases lining up with TRBD1. Germline lookup yields CDR1 DFQATT and CDR2 SNEGSKA (reference sequence). V trimming: 3 bases; J trimming: 2 bases; junction bases outside the gene matches: 4. There are 14 residues in the CDR3. CDR3 residues: CSARNRGGNQPQHF. In DNA, the CDR3 is TGCAGTGCTAGGAACAGGGGCGGCAATCAGCCCCAGCATTTT.

In the case of this clonotype: A read error may explain this, as a much larger clone is one base away. The chain carries TRBV20-1 and TRBJ2-1; D is uncertain. The CDR3 loop spans 11 amino acids. V dropped 5 bases and J dropped 8 bases, with 10 bases sitting between them. Germline V gene data show CDR1 as DFQATT and CDR2 as SNEGSKA (reference sequence). The CDR3 bases are TGCAGTGCTCCATCTTACGATGAGCAGTTCTTC. Its protein is CSAPSYDEQFF.